This TCR beta chain was obtained from a study of blood T cell repertoires in COVID-19. Germline V gene lookup returns CDR1 SNHLY and CDR2 FYNNEI. V was shortened by 7 bases and J by 3 bases, with 12 bases between the two germline ends. CDR3 length: 13 residues. Some clones are missing from TCRdb's copy, which holds only in-frame ones; the method was immunoSEQ multiplex PCR. The sample gives about 250,000 clones, more than 75% of which show up once; more than 1.5% is in the top ten. This chain uses TRBV2 with TRBJ2-5; D is unresolved. Material for sequencing was PBMCs or T cells enriched from blood (not recorded which). This sequence was found in a man aged 40-50 years who had recovered from COVID-19. The CDR3 region is CASTYYEEETQYF. DNA of the CDR3: TGTGCCAGCACTTATTACGAGGAAGAGACCCAGTACTTC.